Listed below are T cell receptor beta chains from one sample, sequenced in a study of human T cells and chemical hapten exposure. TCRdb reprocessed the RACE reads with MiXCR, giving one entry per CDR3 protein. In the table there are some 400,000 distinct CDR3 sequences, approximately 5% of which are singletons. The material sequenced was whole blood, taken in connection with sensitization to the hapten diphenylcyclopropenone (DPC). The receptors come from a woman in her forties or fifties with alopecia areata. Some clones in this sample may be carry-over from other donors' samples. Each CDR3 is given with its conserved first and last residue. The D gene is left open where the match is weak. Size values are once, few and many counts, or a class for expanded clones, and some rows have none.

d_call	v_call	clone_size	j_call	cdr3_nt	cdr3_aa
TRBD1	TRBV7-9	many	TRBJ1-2	TGTGCCAGCAGCGCAGGGACAGGGAGCCCCCTTGACTATGGCTACACCTTC	CASSAGTGSPLDYGYTF
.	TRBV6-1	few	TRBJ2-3	TGTGCCAGCAGTGAAGACTTCTTCACAGATACGCAGTATTTT	CASSEDFFTDTQYF
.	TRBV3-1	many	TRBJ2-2	TGTGCCAGCAGCCAAGGATTAAGTGCCGGGGAGCTGTTTTTT	CASSQGLSAGELFF
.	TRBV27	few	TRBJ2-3	TGTGCCAGCTCCCCTGGGCATACGCAGTATTTT	CASSPGHTQYF
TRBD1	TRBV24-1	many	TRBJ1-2	TGTGCCACCAGTGAACCCACAGGGGCCTACACCTTC	CATSEPTGAYTF
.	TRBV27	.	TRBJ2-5	TGTGCCAGCAGTTTATCCGGGCGTCAGGGGGGGACCCAGTACTTC	CASSLSGRQGGTQYF
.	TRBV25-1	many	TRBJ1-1	TGTGCCAGCAGCCCCCAGGGGAAGGCGACTGAAGCTTTCTTT	CASSPQGKATEAFF
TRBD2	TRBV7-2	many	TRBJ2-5	TGTGCCAGCAGCTTGACTAGCGGGATGGTGGAGACCCAGTACTTC	CASSLTSGMVETQYF
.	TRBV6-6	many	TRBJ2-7	TGTGCCAGCAGTGAAGATTACGAGCAGTACTTC	CASSEDYEQYF
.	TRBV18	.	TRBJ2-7	TGTGCCAGCTCAAGGGGGCTGGCGGGGGCCTCCTACGAGCAGTACTTC	CASSRGLAGASYEQYF
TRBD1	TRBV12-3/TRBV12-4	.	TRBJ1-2	TGTGCCAGCAGCCCGACAGGGGAGCGGAGTGGCTACACCTTC	CASSPTGERSGYTF
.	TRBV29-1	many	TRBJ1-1	TGCAGCGTTGGAGGGGGCACTGAAGCTTTCTTT	CSVGGGTEAFF
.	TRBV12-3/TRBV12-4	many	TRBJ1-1	TGTGCCAGCAGTGACCAGGGCACTGAAGCTTTCTTT	CASSDQGTEAFF
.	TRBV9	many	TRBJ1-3	TGTGCCAGCAGCGTAGGAGGGACCGGGTCTGGAAACACCATATATTTT	CASSVGGTGSGNTIYF
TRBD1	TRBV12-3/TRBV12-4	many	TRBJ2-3	TGTGCCAGCAGTTCTCGGGACAGGGGGCGAGATACGCAGTATTTT	CASSSRDRGRDTQYF
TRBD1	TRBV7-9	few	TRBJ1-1	TGTGCCAGCAGCTTTACAGGGGCCACTGAAGCTTTCTTT	CASSFTGATEAFF
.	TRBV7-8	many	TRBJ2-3	TGTGCCAGCAGCTCCAGGGCCCCGGATACGCAGTATTTT	CASSSRAPDTQYF
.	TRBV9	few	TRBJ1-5	TGTGCCAGCAGCGTAGGACCCGGTCAGCCCCAGCATTTT	CASSVGPGQPQHF
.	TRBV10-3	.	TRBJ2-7	TGTGCCATCAGTGAGCCCGACGAGGTATTCTACGAGCAGTACTTC	CAISEPDEVFYEQYF
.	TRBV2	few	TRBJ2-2	TGTGCCAGCAGCCCCCAGTCTACGAACACCGGGGAGCTGTTTTTT	CASSPQSTNTGELFF
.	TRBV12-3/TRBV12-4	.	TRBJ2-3	TGTGCCAGCAGTTTAACGGGCCTCACGCAGTATTTT	CASSLTGLTQYF
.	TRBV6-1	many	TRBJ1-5	TGTGCCAGTAGTGAGGGTGATCAGCCCCAGCATTTT	CASSEGDQPQHF
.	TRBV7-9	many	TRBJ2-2	TGTGCCAGCACCGACCGGCTGACCGGGGAGCTGTTTTTT	CASTDRLTGELFF
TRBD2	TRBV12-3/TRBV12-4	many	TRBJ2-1	TGTGCCAGCAGTTCTGGACTAGCGGGGCCGTCCGAGCAGTTCTTC	CASSSGLAGPSEQFF
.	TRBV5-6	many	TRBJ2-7	TGTGCCAGCAGCGTACAGGGATACTACGAGCAGTACTTC	CASSVQGYYEQYF
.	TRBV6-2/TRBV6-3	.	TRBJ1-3	TGTGCCAGCAGTCCCTCGTTGACCTCTGGAAACACCATATATTTT	CASSPSLTSGNTIYF
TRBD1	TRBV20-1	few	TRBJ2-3	TGCAGGGCCGGGACAGGGTCAGGAGGCACAGATACGCAGTATTTT	CRAGTGSGGTDTQYF
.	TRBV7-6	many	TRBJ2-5	TGTGCCAGCAGTCTTGGGACTTTGATGGTGGAGACCCAGTACTTC	CASSLGTLMVETQYF
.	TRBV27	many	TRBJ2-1	TGTGCCAGCAGTTTATCAGGATTCCCGAGCTCCTACAATGAGCAGTTCTTC	CASSLSGFPSSYNEQFF